The 9 T cell receptor beta chains presented below share a single source sample, sequenced in a study of T cell responses to AZD1222 COVID-19 vaccine. The assay was immunoSEQ multiplex PCR, and TCRdb's table has in-frame clones only and misses some. The profile covers roughly 75,000 clones, with 87% appearing a single time and more than 15% taken by the ten largest. The material was peripheral blood, obtained 28 days after the second AZD1222 dose. The receptors here all came from an adult who received the AZD1222 COVID-19 vaccine.

This rearrangement joins TRBV15 to TRBJ1-2; D perhaps matches TRBD1 (6 bases). The germline V gene has CDR1 LNHNV and CDR2 YYDKDF (reference sequence). Trimming shortened V by 1 base and J by 4 bases, and 10 bases separated the two germline ends. The CDR3 spans 14 residues. The CDR3 DNA is TGTGCCACCAGCAGAGGACAGGCGGGCTATGGCTACACCTTC. This translates into CATSRGQAGYGYTF.

The chain has TRBV7-9 and TRBJ1-1, with D perhaps matching TRBD1 (5 bases). The CDR3 is made up of 14 amino acids. Germline loops: CDR1 SEHNR, CDR2 FQNEAQ (reference sequence). V gave up 5 bases and J gave up 4 bases, with 14 bases separating them. CDR3 protein: CASSRAGSVTEAFF. CDR3 coding DNA: TGTGCCAGCAGCCGCGCAGGGTCAGTCACTGAAGCTTTCTTT.

The gene calls are TRBV30 and TRBJ1-1; 8 bases are shared with TRBD1. The V and J ends lost 5 bases and 1 base, in that order; junction bases with no gene match: 3. Germline CDR1 and CDR2: GTSNPN and SVGIG (reference sequence). The CDR3 has 13 amino acids. The CDR3, as DNA: TGTGCCTGGCGGACAGGGCCGAACACTGAAGCTTTCTTT. Translation: CAWRTGPNTEAFF.

The chain carries TRBV6-4 and TRBJ2-3; weak D call: TRBD1 (6 bases). V lost 5 bases, J lost 6 bases, and 18 bases lay in between. Per germline, CDR1 MRHNA and CDR2 SNTAGT. The CDR3 totals 15 residues. The DNA for the CDR3 is TGTGCCAGCAGTCCCTTCGGGACAATTGGGGATACGCAGTATTTT. Its translation: CASSPFGTIGDTQYF.

The chain carries TRBV12-3 or TRBV12-4 and TRBJ2-1; D is perhaps TRBD1 or TRBD2 (5 bases each). The CDR3 runs to 13 residues. V lost 7 bases to trimming and J lost 9 bases, with 16 bases between them. CDR3 loop: CASNLLDGGEQFF. The CDR3 coding sequence is TGTGCCAGCAACCTATTAGATGGGGGTGAGCAGTTCTTC.

This chain connects TRBV29-1 to TRBJ1-1; perhaps TRBD1 as D (5 bases). The CDR3 is 13 amino acids. The germline V gene encodes CDR1 SQVTM and CDR2 ANQGSEA. Trimming removed 5 bases at V and 0 bases at J, with 10 bases between. The CDR3 protein is CSVSTDMNTEAFF. The CDR3 bases are TGCAGCGTTTCGACAGACATGAACACTGAAGCTTTCTTT.

This sequence joins TRBV11-2 and TRBJ1-5; D is unresolved. The CDR3 totals 13 residues. Trimming stripped 5 bases from V and 7 bases from J, with 12 bases between. Looked up from germline, CDR1 is SGHAT and CDR2 is FQNNGV. CDR3 in DNA: TGTGCCAGCAGCCCTAGGCGTGGACAGCCCCAGCATTTT. It codes for CASSPRRGQPQHF.

The sample holds one count of this clone. The chain links TRBV3-1 (or the pseudogene TRBV3-2) to TRBJ1-2; possibly TRBD1 for D (6 bases). V was cut by 3 bases and J by 1 base, with 12 bases left in between. The CDR3 totals 15 residues. Germline V gene lookup returns CDR1 LGHDT and CDR2 YNNKEL (reference sequence). The CDR3 here is CASSQGRGYNYGYTF. For the CDR3, the DNA is TGTGCCAGCAGCCAGGGCAGGGGCTATAACTATGGCTACACCTTC.

The chain combines TRBV5-4 with TRBJ2-3, with TRBD2 identical over 13 bases. The V segment lost 3 bases and the J segment 0 bases; nucleotides outside the gene matches: 7. Germline loops: CDR1 SGHNT, CDR2 YYREEE (reference sequence). The CDR3 extends over 18 amino acids. The CDR3 coding sequence is TGTGCCAGCAGCTCCGGGACTAGCGGGGCGAAGAGCACAGATACGCAGTATTTT. Amino acid sequence: CASSSGTSGAKSTDTQYF.